This entry concerns a single T cell receptor beta chain. There is no known antigen for this receptor. No quality values exist for individual bases; no much larger clone is one base distant. The data belong to a study of human versus mouse CDR3 diversity and MHC coevolution (dated by TCRdb to 2017 to 2019). Study-level background: The immunoSEQ assay was reported to detect one in 200,000 T cells and to minimize amplification bias from multiplex PCR. Valid reads per sample ranged from roughly 0.6 x 10^7 to 1.7 x 10^7 across mouse and human samples. Repertoires of human naive CD4 T cells were used as a reference for TCR selection on multiple MHC II alleles and were compared against human-TCR-locus transgenic mice carrying single MHC II. Three healthy volunteer blood donors made up the human cohort, with one aged 30 to 40, one aged 40 to 50 and one aged 60 to 70 at collection.

The full study reports these points: iCHAO1 estimates gave humans the largest TCR beta repertoire, 1.5 million to 2 million clonotypes, attributed likely to selection by multiple MHC II molecules. On average, humans had more CDR3 deletions and insertions than mice, indicating greater exonuclease and TdT activity. Because human T cells were selected on several MHC II alleles, repertoire diversity was not considered directly comparable between humans and mice. Among all compared groups, two of the three human donors had the lowest clonal inequality scores.

The QIAGEN blood and tissue kit was used to extract genomic DNA from sorted cells, and the DNA was quantified on a NanoDrop 1000. Deep sequencing and quantification of TCR alpha and beta chains were performed on the immunoSEQ platform by multiplex PCR of genomic DNA. The study's own analysis went as follows. IMGT gene and region definitions were used for annotation of the TCR sequences. Out-of-frame rearrangements were used as a proxy for the preselection repertoire and compared with in-frame clonotypes. Repertoire size was estimated with the iCHAO1 estimator supplied with the immunoSEQ platform. A Gini index based on the Lorenz curve was applied to in-frame amino acid clonotypes to measure clonal inequality. The intersect function in the R package tcR was used to count shared clonotypes, while the Jaccard index served to score similarity. V, J and V-J usage frequencies went into a principal component analysis run with the R prcomp function, with no normalization applied. In TCRdb, the immuneACCESS table is reduced to in-frame sequences with V and J assigned. These tables do not hold every clone; where another copy was compared, an unresolved V gene accounts for under half, and the others remain unexplained. V and J calls and clone size are as listed in that table; D and trimming were resolved from the DNA. The sample profile shows 50,000 to 70,000 clones; about 94% of them were found once. The ten top clones hold approximately 20% of the sample.

The CDR3 contains 15 residues, cysteine and phenylalanine counted. The sequence is cut down to CDR3 DNA, 45 bases in frame from base 1. Looking up the germline V gene (reference sequence) yields CDR1 SEHNR and CDR2 FQNEAQ. Cut back by 2 bases and 0 bases, the V and J ends lie 7 bases apart. Fluorescence-activated cell sorting was used to pull naive CD4 T cells, meaning cells that were CD45RO-negative and CD62L-positive, out of the PBMCs. About 52 ml of fresh peripheral blood was drawn per donor, and PBMCs were isolated by Ficoll density centrifugation. Sorting was performed on a FACSAria III instrument, with purity above 95% for all samples.

The sequence links TRBV7-9 to TRBJ2-2, with an unclear D gene assignment. This clonotype was obtained from a person in their 60s in good health. The sample comprised naive CD4+ T cells from blood. This specimen's cell subset or site label, per the study, means: CD45RO-negative CD62L-positive naive CD4 T cells. The CDR3 region has the sequence CASSLIDPNTGELFF. Read as DNA, the sequence is TGTGCCAGCAGCTTAATAGATCCGAACACCGGGGAGCTGTTTTTT.